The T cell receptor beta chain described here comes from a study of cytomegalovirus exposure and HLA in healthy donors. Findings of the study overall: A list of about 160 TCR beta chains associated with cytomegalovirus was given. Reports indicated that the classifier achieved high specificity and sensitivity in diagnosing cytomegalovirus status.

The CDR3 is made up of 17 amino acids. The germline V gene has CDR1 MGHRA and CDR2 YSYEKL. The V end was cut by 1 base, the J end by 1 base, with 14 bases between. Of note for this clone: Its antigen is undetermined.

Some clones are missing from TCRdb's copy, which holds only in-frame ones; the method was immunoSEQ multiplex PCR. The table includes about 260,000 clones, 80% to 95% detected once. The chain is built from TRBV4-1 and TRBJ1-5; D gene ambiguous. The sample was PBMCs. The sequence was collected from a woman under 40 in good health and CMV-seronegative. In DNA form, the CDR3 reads TGCGCCAGCAGCCAAGGACCCGCAGAGGCGAGCAATCAGCCCCAGCATTTT. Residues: CASSQGPAEASNQPQHF.